This T cell receptor beta chain is from a study of response to subunit inactivated influenza vaccine. Study-wide findings and caveats: There was a suggestion from the authors that each seasonal influenza vaccination recruits few new T cells.

MiXCR, applied by TCRdb to the RT-PCR reads, yields one record per CDR3 protein. This sample has about half a million distinct CDR3 sequences, with approximately 11% found just once. A note on this clonotype: The antigen remains unidentified.

This CDR3 has 12 residues. Trimming stripped 2 bases from V and 5 bases from J, with 9 bases between. Germline assignment: CDR1 SQVTM and CDR2 ANQGSEA. Sequenced here: PBMCs from blood, sampled 40 to 50 days after vaccination. The sequence came from a man aged 45 to 65 who received an inactivated influenza vaccine. V usage is TRBV29-1 and J usage is TRBJ1-1; D is unresolved. The chain's CDR3 is CSVETGLTEAFF. CDR3 in DNA: TGCAGCGTTGAAACCGGGTTGACTGAAGCTTTCTTT.